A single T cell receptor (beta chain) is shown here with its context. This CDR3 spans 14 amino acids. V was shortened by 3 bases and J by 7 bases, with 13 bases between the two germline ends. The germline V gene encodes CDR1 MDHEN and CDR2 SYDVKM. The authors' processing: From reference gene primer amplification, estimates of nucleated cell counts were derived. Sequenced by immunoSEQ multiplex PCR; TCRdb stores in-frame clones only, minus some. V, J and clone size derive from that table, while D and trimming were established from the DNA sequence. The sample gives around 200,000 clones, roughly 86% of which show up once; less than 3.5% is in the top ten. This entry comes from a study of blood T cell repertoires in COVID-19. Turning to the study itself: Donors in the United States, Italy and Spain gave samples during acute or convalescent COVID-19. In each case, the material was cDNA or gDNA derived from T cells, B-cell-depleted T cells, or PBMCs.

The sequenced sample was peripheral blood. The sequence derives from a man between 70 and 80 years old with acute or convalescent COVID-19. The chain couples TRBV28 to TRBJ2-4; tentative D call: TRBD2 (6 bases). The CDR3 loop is CASSFYPGGNIQYF. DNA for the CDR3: TGTGCCAGCAGTTTCTACCCCGGAGGGAACATTCAGTACTTC.